Given below is one TCR beta chain in context. The antigen remains undetermined. The sample belongs to a study of cytomegalovirus exposure and HLA in healthy donors. Overall study findings and caveats: Links to common viral pathogens appeared, in a later analysis, for several of the most significant clusters. In vitro confirmation showed three CMV-associated chains to be CMV antigen specific. The study listed 164 cytomegalovirus-associated TCR beta chains.

Both 60 Vbeta primers and 13 Jbeta primers went into the PCR. Source study methods: Unique TCR beta chains totaled some 80 million in a later count, with around 12 million of them shared. Assay used: immunoSEQ multiplex PCR; TCRdb lists only in-frame clones, some missing. The DNA was the basis for D and trimming; V, J and clone size are from that table. Counted here are about 140,000 clones, around 82% occurring once; the ten biggest clones make up 2% to 2.5%. Looked up from germline, CDR1 is SGHNT and CDR2 is YENEEA. This CDR3 is built from 15 residues. J was trimmed by 4 bases and V by 1 base; bases with no gene match: 6.

This clonotype was sampled from a man in his fifties or sixties in good health and CMV-seronegative. The rearrangement links TRBV11-3 to TRBJ1-1, with 7 bases fitting TRBD1. The sequenced sample consisted of PBMCs. CDR3 in DNA: TGTGCCAGCAGCTTAGCCGCCTCAGGGGGCACTGAAGCTTTCTTT. It encodes CASSLAASGGTEAFF.